This is a list of T cell receptor beta chains from one sample in a study of early T cells in non-severe SARS-CoV-2 infection. MiXCR, run by TCRdb on the 5' RACE reads, gives a single entry per CDR3 protein. The table lists more than 65,000 distinct CDR3 sequences, under 15% of them singletons. The sequences come from whole blood, collected at baseline. The receptor source for this set is an adult who was a healthcare worker with PCR-confirmed SARS-CoV-2 infection or an uninfected control (not recorded which). Each CDR3 is given without its conserved first and last residue. Fields, in order: J gene, V gene, CDR3 protein.

TRBJ2-3 TRBV5-1 ASSRGGITDTQY
TRBJ1-2 TRBV12-3/TRBV12-4 ASSLSQTNYGYT
TRBJ2-1 TRBV3-1 ASSQVAGVAYNEQF
TRBJ2-7 TRBV19 ASSPSLAYEQY
TRBJ1-1 TRBV18 ASSRDRNTEAF
TRBJ2-3 TRBV15 ATSPRGRGRDTQY
TRBJ1-4 TRBV12-3/TRBV12-4 ASRTNEKLF
TRBJ2-3 TRBV20-1 SAREGYSSDTQY
TRBJ2-3 TRBV18 ASSPRLAGGEGDTQY
TRBJ2-3 TRBV29-1 SVVKGTGSTDTQY
TRBJ2-4 TRBV4-2 ASSHTKNIQY
TRBJ1-5 TRBV12-3/TRBV12-4 ASSPDYNQPQH
TRBJ2-2 TRBV3-1 ASSLSNGRGPSELF
TRBJ1-4 TRBV27 ASSRSPDRGGEKLF
TRBJ2-5 TRBV12-3/TRBV12-4 ASTSTGDQETQY
TRBJ2-7 TRBV28 ASSGPRGQIYEQY
TRBJ1-1 TRBV27 ASRGPMNTEAF
TRBJ1-5 TRBV12-5 ASGLDGTVQPQH
TRBJ1-4 TRBV20-1 SAEVPTNEKLF
TRBJ1-3 TRBV28 ASSFRGNTIY
TRBJ2-3 TRBV7-8 ASSPRGGLGDTQY
TRBJ2-7 TRBV7-3 ASSSAGGREQY
TRBJ2-3 TRBV10-2 ASSPSSDTQY
TRBJ1-1 TRBV7-2 ASRLQGFEAF
TRBJ1-6 TRBV7-2 ASSLDSGSNSPLH
TRBJ2-7 TRBV3-1 ASSHGTTPSSEQY
TRBJ1-2 TRBV5-1 ASSLGTVSNYGYT
TRBJ2-7 TRBV20-1 SARLGSGYEQY
TRBJ1-1 TRBV20-1 SARRTGGRSTEAF
TRBJ2-7 TRBV10-3 AISDGSSYEQY
TRBJ2-2 TRBV12-3/TRBV12-4 ASSLTVLNTGELF
TRBJ1-3 TRBV5-1 ASSLTGGVSGNTIY
TRBJ2-3 TRBV6-2/TRBV6-3 ASSYGGRGTDTQY